This T cell receptor beta chain was sequenced for a study of shared clonotypes between healthy human individuals. V shed 4 bases and J 7 bases; nucleotides not matched to a gene: 0. CDR1 is LGHNT, CDR2 FRNRAP, per germline. The CDR3 is 11 residues long. Turning to this clone: Other DNA sequences within the sample encode an identical CDR3.

The protocol was immunoSEQ multiplex PCR, while the TCRdb copy is restricted to in-frame clones and leaves out a portion. The table records approximately 2,000,000 clones, 85% to 95% of them present only once. Naive CD8 populations comprised CD45RO-negative cells positively selected for CCR7, excluding terminally differentiated effector memory CD45RA+ cells. The sequence came from a man younger than 30 in good health. Some clones in this sample may be carry-over from other donors' samples. The source material was naive CD8+ T cells from PBMCs. The chain links TRBV12-5 to TRBJ2-7; 8 bases line up with TRBD2. The CDR3 coding sequence is TGTGCTAGTGGTTCGGGAGGGGAGCAGTACTTC. It encodes CASGSGGEQYF. Using reference TRBV12-5 and TRBJ2-7 for the parts outside the CDR3, the full variable domain is DARVTQTPRHKVTEMGQEVTMRCQPILGHNTVFWYRQTMMQGLELLAYFRNRAPLDDSGMPKDRFSAEMPDATLATLKIQPSEPRDSAVYFCASGSGGEQYFGPGTRLTVT.